A single sample gave rise to the 14 T cell receptor beta chains below, sequenced in a study of T cell changes during pregnancy in multiple sclerosis. Sequencing used immunoSEQ multiplex PCR; TCRdb keeps in-frame clones, though not all of them. This sample has some 87,000 clones, with 90% to 95% found just once. The sample here was peripheral blood, taken in the second trimester of pregnancy. The receptors were sampled from a female donor with multiple sclerosis, enrolled in a pregnancy study.

The chain is built from TRBV7-7 and TRBJ2-7, with 7 bases lining up with TRBD1. With V trimmed by 0 bases and J by 2 bases, 4 bases remained unmatched. The germline V gene encodes CDR1 SSHAT and CDR2 FNYEAQ (reference sequence). The CDR3 is 15 amino acids. The CDR3 is CASSLAPQGAYEQYF. The CDR3 bases are TGTGCCAGCAGCTTAGCGCCCCAGGGGGCCTACGAGCAGTACTTC.

V and J are TRBV7-2 and TRBJ2-7, with 8 bases identical to TRBD2. The V gene end was trimmed by 2 bases and the J gene end by 1 base; junction bases not matched to a gene: 7. CDR1 SGHTA and CDR2 FQGNSA come from the germline V gene. CDR3 length: 16 amino acids. The DNA of the CDR3 is TGTGCCAGCAGCTTAACGCCGACGGGGGGGTCCTACGAGCAGTACTTC. Translation gives CASSLTPTGGSYEQYF.

The V call is TRBV2, the J call TRBJ2-2; D remains unclear. The germline V gene has CDR1 SNHLY and CDR2 FYNNEI. CDR3 length: 13 residues. Trimming removed 4 bases at V and 2 bases at J, with 5 bases between. DNA for the CDR3: TGTGCCAGCAGTGTGAGCAACACCGGGGAGCTGTTTTTT. Amino acid sequence: CASSVSNTGELFF.

The chain combines TRBV4-3 with TRBJ2-1; D is possibly TRBD2 (5 bases). Deletions cut 0 bases from V and 4 bases from J, with 10 bases between. The CDR3 sequence is 15 residues long. Germline V gives CDR1 LGHNA, CDR2 YSLEER. Here the CDR3 reads CASSQENTGYNEQFF. The CDR3 bases are TGCGCCAGCAGCCAAGAAAATACGGGGTACAATGAGCAGTTCTTC.

V and J are TRBV4-3 and TRBJ2-4; TRBD2 matches at 10 bases. Looked up from germline, CDR1 is LGHNA and CDR2 is YSLEER. With 0 bases clipped from V and 2 bases from J, the junction kept 10 bases outside the gene matches. CDR3 length: 19 residues. The DNA of the CDR3 is TGCGCCAGCAGCCAAGAGCTAGCGGGAGTAGTGGGGACCAAAAACATTCAGTACTTC. It specifies CASSQELAGVVGTKNIQYF.

This chain uses TRBV5-1 with TRBJ1-4; D remains ambiguous. The germline V gene has CDR1 SGHRS and CDR2 YFSETQ. CDR3 length: 14 residues. V was cut by 0 bases and J by 5 bases, with 8 bases left in between. This chain's CDR3 is CASSLAGPNEKLFF. The DNA of the CDR3 is TGCGCCAGCAGCTTGGCAGGTCCCAATGAAAAACTGTTTTTT.

The gene calls are TRBV27 and TRBJ2-3, with 9 bases that match TRBD2. The V gene's germline CDR1 is MNHEY and CDR2 SMNVEV (reference sequence). The V and J ends lost 1 base and 4 bases, in that order; junction bases with no gene match: 9. CDR3 size: 17 residues. CDR3 nucleotides: TGTGCCAGCAGTTTATGGGTAGCGGGAGTCGTTGCAGATACGCAGTATTTT. It codes for CASSLWVAGVVADTQYF.

J is TRBJ1-4 and V is TRBV6-1, with 8 bases matching TRBD1. The CDR3 contains 14 residues. CDR1 and CDR2 from the germline V gene are MNHNS and SASEGT. J gave up 6 bases and V 5 bases, and 5 bases lay outside the gene matches. DNA of the CDR3: TGTGCCAGCAGTTCAGGGGGCGCGGATGAAAAACTGTTTTTT. It is translated as CASSSGGADEKLFF.

J is TRBJ2-1 and V is TRBV7-6; 8 bases are shared with TRBD1. V lost 1 base, J lost 2 bases, and 4 bases stayed unmatched. Germline V gene sequence: CDR1 SGHVS, CDR2 FNYEAQ. The CDR3 runs 16 residues. The chain's CDR3 is CASSLGTGIPYNEQFF. CDR3 sequence (DNA): TGTGCCAGCAGCTTAGGGACAGGGATCCCCTACAATGAGCAGTTCTTC.

V gene TRBV11-2 combines with J gene TRBJ2-1, with 7 bases that match TRBD2. Germline CDR1 reads SGHAT; CDR2 reads FQNNGV. The CDR3 is 14 residues long. The V and J ends lost 0 bases and 7 bases, in that order; junction bases with no gene match: 3. The DNA for the CDR3 is TGTGCCAGCAGCTTAGAGCTAGCGGTTAATGAGCAGTTCTTC. It translates to CASSLELAVNEQFF.

The V call is TRBV5-1, the J call TRBJ2-3; TRBD2 matches 7 bases. Trimming at V came to 0 bases and at J to 3 bases, leaving 10 bases not matched to a gene. CDR1 is SGHRS, CDR2 YFSETQ, per germline. This CDR3 is built from 17 residues. The chain's CDR3 is CASSLAGASGATDTQYF. The CDR3 DNA is TGCGCCAGCAGCTTGGCGGGAGCTAGCGGCGCAACAGATACGCAGTATTTT.

The chain is built from TRBV9 and TRBJ2-1; 12 nucleotides line up with TRBD2. V shed 0 bases, J shed 0 bases, and the junction held 10 bases outside the gene matches. There are 20 residues in the CDR3. CDR1 and CDR2 from the germline V gene are SGDLS and YYNGEE. The CDR3 DNA reads TGTGCCAGCAGCGTAGGGCTAGCGGGAGGGAGCTTGAGCTCCTACAATGAGCAGTTCTTC. Translation gives CASSVGLAGGSLSSYNEQFF.

The chain joins TRBV19 to TRBJ1-1, with TRBD1 as a possible D gene (6 bases). V was pared by 5 bases and J by 4 bases, with 14 bases between. The germline V gene has CDR1 LNHDA and CDR2 SQIVND (reference sequence). CDR3 length: 14 amino acids. CDR3 in DNA: TGTGCCAGTAGTCTTCAGGGGAGGGGCACTGAAGCTTTCTTT. It translates to CASSLQGRGTEAFF.

This sequence joins TRBV19 and TRBJ1-1; D might be TRBD1 (6 bases). The ends were cut back, 5 bases at V and 3 bases at J, with 16 bases in the middle. From germline, CDR1 is LNHDA and CDR2 SQIVND (reference sequence). CDR3 length: 15 residues. The CDR3 is CASSGWGGADTEAFF. The CDR3 coding sequence is TGTGCCAGTAGTGGGTGGGGGGGGGCAGACACTGAAGCTTTCTTT.